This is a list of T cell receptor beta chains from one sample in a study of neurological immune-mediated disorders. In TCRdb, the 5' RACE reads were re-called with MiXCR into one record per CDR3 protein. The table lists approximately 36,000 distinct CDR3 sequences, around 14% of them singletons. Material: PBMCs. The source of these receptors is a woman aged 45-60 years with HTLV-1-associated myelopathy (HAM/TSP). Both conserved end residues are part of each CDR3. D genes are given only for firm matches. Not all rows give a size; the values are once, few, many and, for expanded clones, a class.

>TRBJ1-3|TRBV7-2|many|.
CASSLGAGVTGNTIYF
TGTGCCAGCAGCTTAGGGGCAGGGGTTACTGGAAACACCATATATTTT
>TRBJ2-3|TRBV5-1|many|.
CASSFDGEASTDTQYF
TGCGCCAGCAGCTTTGACGGAGAAGCTAGCACAGATACGCAGTATTTT
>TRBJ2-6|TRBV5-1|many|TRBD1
CASSWGQPSSGANVLTF
TGCGCCAGCAGCTGGGGACAGCCCTCCTCTGGGGCCAACGTCCTGACTTTC
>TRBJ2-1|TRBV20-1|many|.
CSGNIDPVGNEQFF
TGCAGTGGTAACATAGACCCCGTGGGGAATGAGCAGTTCTTC
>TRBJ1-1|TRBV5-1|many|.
CASSLTGFKTEAFF
TGCGCCAGCAGCTTGACAGGGTTTAAGACTGAAGCTTTCTTT
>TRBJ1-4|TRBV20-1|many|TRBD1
CSARAGQGAEVEKLFF
TGCAGTGCTAGAGCGGGACAGGGGGCCGAAGTCGAAAAACTGTTTTTT
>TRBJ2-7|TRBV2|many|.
CASSGQVKGEQYF
TGTGCCAGCAGTGGCCAGGTCAAGGGCGAGCAGTACTTC
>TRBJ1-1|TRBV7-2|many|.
CASSLSRGTEAFF
TGTGCCAGCAGCTTATCAAGGGGAACTGAAGCTTTCTTT
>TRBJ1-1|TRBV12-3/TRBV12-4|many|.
CASSFTQGGTEAFF
TGTGCCAGCAGTTTTACCCAGGGAGGGACTGAAGCTTTCTTT
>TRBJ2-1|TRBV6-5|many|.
CASSYSGNPFSSYNEQFF
TGTGCCAGCAGTTACTCGGGCAACCCATTCAGCTCCTACAATGAGCAGTTCTTC
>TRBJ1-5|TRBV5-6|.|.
CASSFLGEGQTQQF
TGTGCCAGCAGCTTTTTGGGGGAAGGTCAGACCCAGCAGTTT
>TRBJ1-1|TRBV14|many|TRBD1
CASSQVDRAFF
TGTGCCAGCAGCCAAGTGGACAGGGCTTTCTTT
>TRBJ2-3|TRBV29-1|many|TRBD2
CSLTTSGVADTQYF
TGCAGCTTAACAACTAGCGGGGTCGCAGATACGCAGTATTTT
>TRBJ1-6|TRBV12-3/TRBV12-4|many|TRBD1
CASSFRDRGRNSPLHF
TGTGCCAGCAGTTTTAGGGACAGGGGACGAAATTCACCCCTCCACTTT
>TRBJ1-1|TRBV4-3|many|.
CASSGSYSNTEAFF
TGCGCCAGCAGCGGATCCTACTCAAACACTGAAGCTTTCTTT
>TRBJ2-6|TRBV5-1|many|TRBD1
CASSPGQEAGANVLTF
TGCGCCAGCAGCCCAGGACAGGAGGCTGGGGCCAACGTCCTGACTTTC
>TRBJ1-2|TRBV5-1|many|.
CASSSDGQIANYGYTF
TGCGCCAGCAGCTCGGACGGACAGATAGCTAACTATGGCTACACCTTC
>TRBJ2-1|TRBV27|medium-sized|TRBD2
CASSLTSGYEQFF
TGTGCCAGCAGTTTGACTAGCGGCTATGAGCAGTTCTTC
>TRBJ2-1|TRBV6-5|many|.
CASSRSGATYNEQFF
TGTGCCAGCAGCCGTTCCGGGGCCACATACAATGAGCAGTTCTTC
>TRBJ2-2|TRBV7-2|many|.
CATPGSRASGELFF
TGTGCCACCCCCGGGTCGAGGGCGTCCGGGGAGCTGTTTTTT
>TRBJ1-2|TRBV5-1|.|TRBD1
CASSSTGSNYGYTF
TGCGCCAGCAGCTCGACAGGGTCGAACTATGGCTACACCTTC
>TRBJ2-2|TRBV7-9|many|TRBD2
CASSFGLAGGNTGELFF
TGTGCCAGCAGCTTCGGACTAGCGGGGGGGAACACCGGGGAGCTGTTTTTT
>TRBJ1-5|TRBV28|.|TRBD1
CASSPPGGGRQPQHF
TGTGCCAGCAGCCCCCCAGGGGGCGGAAGGCAGCCCCAGCATTTT
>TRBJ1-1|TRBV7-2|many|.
CASSSPATSRAFF
TGTGCCAGCAGCTCCCCCGCTACCTCACGAGCTTTCTTT
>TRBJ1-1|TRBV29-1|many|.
CSVVDRTEAFF
TGCAGCGTTGTGGATCGGACTGAAGCTTTCTTT